This record concerns one TCR beta chain sequence. Its antigen is unidentified. Repertoires were generated with immunoSEQ multiplex PCR, while TCRdb's copy carries only in-frame clones and drops some. The data show some 28,000 clones, 82% seen once. The CDR3 extends over 15 amino acids. The V end lost 1 base, the J end lost 5 bases, and 14 bases lay between the germline ends. Germline V gene data show CDR1 as LNHNV and CDR2 as YYDKDF (reference sequence). Time point noted: week 23, last vaccination. It was 300 ug of mutant IDH1 20-mer peptide that made up each vaccine dose, given with topical imiquimod. The data originate from a study of a mutant IDH1 vaccine in newly diagnosed glioma. Whole-study context: All eight of the vaccinations patients received fell in weeks 1, 3, 5, 7, 11, 15, 19 and 23.

Sequencing was performed on PBMCs, taken from a glioma patient whose treatment included an IDH1 peptide vaccine. The chain employs TRBV15 and TRBJ1-1, with D possibly TRBD1 on 6 matching bases. The clonotype originates from a woman in her 30s with glioma. The CDR3 sequence: CATSRGWSGATEAFF. The CDR3 nucleotides read TGTGCCACCAGCAGAGGATGGTCAGGGGCAACTGAAGCTTTCTTT. The whole variable domain, filled in from reference TRBV15 and TRBJ1-1, reads DAMVIQNPRYQVTQFGKPVTLSCSQTLNHNVMYWYQQKSSQAPKLLFHYYDKDFNNEADTPDNFQSRRPNTSFCFLDIRSPGLGDTAMYLCATSRGWSGATEAFFGQGTRLTVV.